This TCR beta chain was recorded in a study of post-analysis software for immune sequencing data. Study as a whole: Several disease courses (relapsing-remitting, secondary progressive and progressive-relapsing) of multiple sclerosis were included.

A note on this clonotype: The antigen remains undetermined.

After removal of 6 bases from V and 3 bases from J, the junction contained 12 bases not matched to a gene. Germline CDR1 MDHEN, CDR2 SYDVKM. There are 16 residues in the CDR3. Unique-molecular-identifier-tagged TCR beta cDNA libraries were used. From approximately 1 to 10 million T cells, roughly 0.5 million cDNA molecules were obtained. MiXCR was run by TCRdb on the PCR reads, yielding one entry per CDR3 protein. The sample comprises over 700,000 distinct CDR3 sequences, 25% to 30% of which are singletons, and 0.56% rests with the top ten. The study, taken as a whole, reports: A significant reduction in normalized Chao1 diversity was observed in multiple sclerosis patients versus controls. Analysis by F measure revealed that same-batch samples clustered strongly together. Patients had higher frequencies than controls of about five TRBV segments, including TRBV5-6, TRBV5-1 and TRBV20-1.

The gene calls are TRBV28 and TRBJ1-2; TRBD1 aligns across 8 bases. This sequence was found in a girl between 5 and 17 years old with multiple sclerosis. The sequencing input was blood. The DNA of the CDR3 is TGTGCCAGCAGGCGACTGCCCGGACAGGGCGACTATGGCTACACCTTC. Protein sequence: CASRRLPGQGDYGYTF.